This TCR beta chain comes out of a study of human T cells and chemical hapten exposure. Study-wide background: For sensitization, 2% DPC was applied to an approximately 2 cm by approximately 2 cm patch of upper inner arm skin. The scalp of each patient received a weekly diphenylcyclopropenone dose for the full roughly 25-week study.

Unique molecular identifiers were attached to individual cDNA molecules within the library. TCRdb itself ran the RACE reads through MiXCR, one entry per CDR3 protein. The sample has roughly 360,000 distinct CDR3 sequences, around 5% seen once; the top ten hold about 2.1%. Germline CDR1 MNHEY, CDR2 SMNVEV (reference sequence). The V gene end was trimmed by 6 bases and the J gene end by 1 base; junction bases not matched to a gene: 1. The CDR3 extends over 15 amino acids. As to time point: patch test 1, 2 weeks after DPC sensitization. Treatment here: therapeutic diphenylcyclopropenone sensitization with weekly scalp DPC. Blood sampling preceded each patch test application.

The chain combines TRBV27 with TRBJ2-1, with 12 bases matching TRBD2. The specimen comprised whole blood, sampled in connection with sensitization to the hapten diphenylcyclopropenone (DPC). This receptor was taken from a woman aged 45-59 years with alopecia areata. Some clones in this sample may be carry-over from other donors' samples. CDR3 coding DNA: TGTGCCAGCAGGACTAGCGGGGGTTCCTACAATGAGCAGTTCTTC. It is translated as CASRTSGGSYNEQFF.